This TCR beta chain came from a study of blood T cell repertoires in COVID-19. Study information: Sites across the United States, Italy and Spain contributed samples from acute and convalescent COVID-19. PBMCs, B-cell-depleted T cells, or T cells provided the cDNA or gDNA that made up the material.

Per the original methods: Amplification of reference gene primers provided the estimated nucleated cell counts. Only in-frame clones appear in the TCRdb table, and some are missing; sequencing was by immunoSEQ multiplex PCR. V, J and clone size were drawn from that table, and D and trimming were deduced from the DNA. Here the sample spans around 36,000 clones, more than 70% being singletons. The CDR3 contains 15 residues. The trim removed 2 bases at V and 6 bases at J, leaving 10 bases unmatched. The germline V gene has CDR1 SGDLS and CDR2 YYNGEE. Input material: peripheral blood. V usage is TRBV9 and J usage is TRBJ2-7, with TRBD2 matching over 8 bases. The receptor comes from a man aged 55-75 years with acute or convalescent COVID-19. Here the CDR3 DNA reads TGTGCCAGCAGCGTCCTGTCCGGGGGGGTAGGCGAGCAGTACTTC. Amino acid sequence: CASSVLSGGVGEQYF. Full variable domain (rest looked up from reference TRBV9 and TRBJ2-7): DSGVTQTPKHLITATGQRVTLRCSPRSGDLSVYWYQQSLDQGLQFLIQYYNGEERAKGNILERFSAQQFPDLHSELNLSSLELGDSALYFCASSVLSGGVGEQYFGPGTRLTVT.